This TCR beta chain was retrieved from a study of memory CD4+ T cells and cytomegalovirus serostatus. Looking at the study overall: Donors were healthy Belgian adults, fewer than ten CMV seropositive and 24 seronegative.

This clone was found a few times. In the original workflow: Out-of-frame sequences were removed, leaving around 2.2 million distinct TCRbeta sequences. Here immunoSEQ multiplex PCR was the method, and the copy in TCRdb shows in-frame clones only, minus some. V and J calls and clone size are those listed in that table; D and trimming were worked out from the DNA. The table includes about 52,000 clones, around 80% detected once. Single viable CD3+CD4+CD8-CD45RO+ cells were sorted as the memory CD4+ T cells. Serostatus was set by detecting CMV pp150, pp28, p38, p52 IgG. The receptor comes from an adult in good health and CMV-seropositive. Sequenced: memory CD4+ T cells from blood.

In DNA form, the CDR3 reads TGTGCCAGCAGCCCTGGGCCCGACCGGGAGACCCAGTACTTC. This sequence encodes CASSPGPDRETQYF. The V gene is TRBV11-2, the J gene TRBJ2-5; unclear D gene. CDR1 and CDR2 (germline): SGHAT, FQNNGV. The CDR3 totals 14 residues. V lost 5 bases and J lost 5, with 15 bases in between.